The 17 T cell receptor beta chains below come from one sample, sequenced in a study of HIV-infected patients and healthy controls. TCRdb used MiXCR to reprocess the 5' RACE reads, holding one entry per CDR3 protein. The profile shows tens of thousands of distinct CDR3 sequences, 16% of them singletons. Material: CD4+ T cells from blood. Receptors originate from a human donor in good health.

This clonotype was seen more than once but under ten times. The CDR3 reads CSARAGKAYEQYF. For the CDR3, the DNA is TGCAGTGCTAGAGCGGGCAAAGCCTACGAGCAGTACTTC. The chain employs TRBV20-1 and TRBJ2-7; no clear D gene. The CDR3 runs 13 residues. Germline values: CDR1 DFQATT, CDR2 SNEGSKA (reference sequence). V lost 1 base and J lost 2, with 9 bases in between.

This clonotype was seen repeatedly, ten times or more. The junction does not match germline at one end; this may be a read error. V gene TRBV5-5 combines with J gene TRBJ2-3; 8 bases line up with TRBD2. CDR1 is SGHKS and CDR2 is YYEKEE in the germline V gene (reference sequence). This CDR3 spans 15 amino acids. CDR3 sequence reads: CTSSPGGGTPDTQYF. CDR3 coding DNA: TGTACCAGCAGCCCGGGGGGGGGGACGCCAGATACGCAGTATTTT.

The sample holds a few counts of this clonotype. The rearrangement links TRBV18 to TRBJ1-4, with D hard to call. The V end lost 3 bases, the J end lost 8 bases, and 16 bases lay between the germline ends. The CDR3 sequence is 15 residues long. CDR1 is KGHSH and CDR2 is LQKENI in the germline V gene. CDR3 DNA: TGTGCCAGCTCACCTAACAAGGCCGGCGGAGAAAAACTGTTTTTT. Translating gives CASSPNKAGGEKLFF.

This clonotype has ten or more counts. The chain uses TRBV6-2 or TRBV6-3 and TRBJ2-2, with 7 bases identical to TRBD1. Germline CDR1 reads MNHEY; CDR2 reads SVGEGT. The CDR3 has 16 residues. J gave up 5 bases and V 7 bases, and 13 bases lay outside the gene matches. The CDR3 DNA reads TGTGCCAGCACCGAAAACCCGACAGGGTATACCGGGGAGCTGTTTTTT. It yields the protein CASTENPTGYTGELFF.

The V and J genes are TRBV12-3 or TRBV12-4 and TRBJ1-4; possibly TRBD1 for D (6 bases). This CDR3 region has 13 residues. The V and J ends lost 3 bases and 7 bases respectively, with 9 bases between them. The CDR3 spells CASSFDRTEKLFF. The CDR3 DNA sequence: TGTGCCAGCAGTTTCGACAGGACTGAAAAACTGTTTTTT.

This clonotype was counted at least ten times. J is TRBJ2-3 and V is TRBV3-1, with 9 bases identical to TRBD2. The J segment lost 8 bases and the V segment lost 3 bases, leaving 3 bases of the junction unmatched. CDR3 length equals 13 residues. Germline V gene lookup returns CDR1 LGHDT and CDR2 YNNKEL (reference sequence). The CDR3 coding sequence is TGTGCCAGCAGCCAGCGGGGGGGGAGTACGCAGTATTTT. Translation gives CASSQRGGSTQYF.

This clonotype has more than one count but fewer than ten. The CDR3 coding sequence is TGTGCCAGCAGGGGCCAGGGCAATCAGCCCCAGCATTTT. This translates into CASRGQGNQPQHF. The chain couples TRBV2 to TRBJ1-5, with no clear D. The length of the CDR3 is 13 residues. Trimming cost V 6 bases and J 2 bases, with 8 bases left between them. In germline, CDR1 is SNHLY, CDR2 FYNNEI.

The J gene is TRBJ1-2, the V gene TRBV4-2, with D possibly matching TRBD1 (6 bases). Germline CDR1 and CDR2: LGHNA and YNFKEQ. The CDR3 length is 13 residues. V lost 4 bases, J lost 8 bases, and 14 bases lay in between. The CDR3 coding sequence is TGTGCCAGCAGCCCCAGGGGATCGGAGGGCTACACCTTC. Protein: CASSPRGSEGYTF.

The V gene is TRBV12-3 or TRBV12-4, the J gene TRBJ1-1; D not resolved. The CDR3 totals 16 residues. With 3 bases removed from V and 5 bases from J, the gap between germline ends came to 19 bases. The CDR3: CASSFLRVGKLTEAFF. In nucleotides, the CDR3 is TGTGCCAGCAGTTTCTTGAGGGTGGGGAAGTTAACTGAAGCTTTCTTT.

In this sample, this clonotype turned up a few times. The chain carries TRBV5-1 and TRBJ1-1; D not certain. The CDR3 spans 15 residues. Germline CDR1 and CDR2: SGHRS and YFSETQ. V was pared by 4 bases and J by 3 bases, with 16 bases between. The CDR3 sequence is CASSRGPPDYTEAFF. CDR3 sequence (DNA): TGCGCCAGCAGCCGTGGTCCCCCGGACTACACTGAAGCTTTCTTT.

This clonotype appeared a few times. This chain uses TRBV28 with TRBJ1-6; D ambiguous. V was trimmed by 3 bases and J by 8 bases, leaving 14 bases between them. CDR3 size: 15 residues. The germline CDR1 and CDR2 sequences are MDHEN and SYDVKM. The CDR3 coding sequence is TGTGCCAGCAGTTTCGGAGGAGGAGGAGATTCACCCCTCCACTTT. Its protein is CASSFGGGGDSPLHF.

This clonotype was observed a handful of times. The V call is TRBV28, the J call TRBJ1-1; D gene uncertain. In germline, CDR1 is MDHEN, CDR2 SYDVKM. The CDR3 consists of 13 residues. Trimming pared 3 bases from V and 5 bases from J, leaving 10 bases between. Here the CDR3 reads CASSFVLGTEAFF. The CDR3 region has the DNA TGTGCCAGCAGTTTCGTTCTGGGAACTGAAGCTTTCTTT.

The gene calls are TRBV12-3 or TRBV12-4 and TRBJ2-5; 7 bases are shared with TRBD1. The ends lost 2 bases at V and 1 base at J; junction bases unmatched: 4. This CDR3 has 15 residues. The CDR3 nucleotides read TGTGCCAGCAGTTTATGGGGACAGACCCAAGAGACCCAGTACTTC. It is translated as CASSLWGQTQETQYF.

The chain is built from TRBV28 and TRBJ1-2; maybe TRBD1 (6 bases). The ends were cut back, 11 bases at V and 1 base at J, with 14 bases in the middle. Germline-derived CDR1 and CDR2 are MDHEN and SYDVKM. The CDR3 is 13 amino acids. The CDR3 here is CADPGGLNYGYTF. Written as DNA, the CDR3 is TGTGCCGACCCCGGGGGGCTTAACTATGGCTACACCTTC.

This clonotype has a handful of counts. The chain has TRBV7-2 and TRBJ2-3; no firm D call. From germline, CDR1 is SGHTA and CDR2 FQGNSA. The V gene lost 1 base and the J gene lost 0 bases, with 11 bases spanning the gap. The CDR3 has 16 amino acids. The CDR3 sequence is CASSLVPARSTDTQYF. CDR3 in DNA: TGTGCCAGCAGCTTAGTCCCGGCGCGCAGCACAGATACGCAGTATTTT.

Worth noting for this clonotype: One junction end does not reproduce the germline sequence, and a read error may be involved. The gene calls are TRBV20-1 and TRBJ2-1, with D perhaps assigned TRBD1 or TRBD2 (5 bases each). CDR3 length: 15 residues. Germline loops: CDR1 DFQATT, CDR2 SNEGSKA (reference sequence). The CDR3: CSPRPPGTPGGEQFF. The CDR3 DNA sequence: TGCAGTCCTAGACCCCCGGGGACGCCAGGCGGGGAGCAGTTCTTC.

This clonotype was counted at least ten times. The rearrangement uses TRBV12-3 or TRBV12-4 and TRBJ1-1; D is unresolved. Trimming removed 3 bases at V and 9 bases at J, with 17 bases between. This CDR3 spans 14 amino acids. CDR3 region: CASSLPVRSLKAFF. CDR3 bases: TGTGCCAGCAGTTTGCCGGTTCGCTCACTGAAAGCTTTCTTT.